The clone carrying this T cell receptor beta chain was recorded at least ten times. The sample comes from a study of T cells in Graves' hyperthyroidism and ophthalmopathy. TCR beta CDR3 regions were amplified from RNA. HTBI primers were the set used in a first-round RT-PCR of the TCR CDR3. A single record per CDR3 protein comes from TCRdb applying MiXCR to the multiplex PCR reads. The sample consists of about 92,000 distinct CDR3 sequences, around 50% of them appearing once. The source material was blood. The sequence derives from a woman in her 40s with Graves' hyperthyroidism.

CDR3 sequence: CASSSDRGMCGYTF. DNA of the CDR3: TGTGCCAGCAGTTCGGACAGGGGAATGTGTGGCTACACCTTC. The V and J genes are TRBV7-3 and TRBJ1-2; 9 nucleotides line up with TRBD1. With 6 bases clipped from V and 7 bases from J, the junction kept 9 bases outside the gene matches. The V gene's germline CDR1 is SGHTA and CDR2 FQGTGA. The CDR3 runs 14 residues.